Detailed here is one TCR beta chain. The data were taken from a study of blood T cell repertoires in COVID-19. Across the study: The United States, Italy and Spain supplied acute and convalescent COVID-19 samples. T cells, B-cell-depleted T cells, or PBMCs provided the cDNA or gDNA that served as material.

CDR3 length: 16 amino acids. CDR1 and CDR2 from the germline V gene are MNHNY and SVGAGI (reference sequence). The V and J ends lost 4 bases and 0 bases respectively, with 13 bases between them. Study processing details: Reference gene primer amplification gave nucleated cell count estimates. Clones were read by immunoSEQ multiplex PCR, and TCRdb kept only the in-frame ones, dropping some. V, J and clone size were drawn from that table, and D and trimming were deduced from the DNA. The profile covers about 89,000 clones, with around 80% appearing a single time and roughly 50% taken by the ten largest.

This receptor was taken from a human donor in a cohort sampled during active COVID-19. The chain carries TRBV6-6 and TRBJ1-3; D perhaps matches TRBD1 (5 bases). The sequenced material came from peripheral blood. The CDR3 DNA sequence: TGTGCCAGCAGTTTGGGGGGGTCGGACTCTGGAAACACCATATATTTT. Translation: CASSLGGSDSGNTIYF.